The 23 T cell receptor beta chains listed next were all sequenced from one sample in a study of PD-1 blockade in mismatch repair-deficient tumors listed by TCRdb under 2017. To prepare the library, the immunoSEQ multiplex PCR assay was applied. The immuneACCESS repertoire file appears here via TCRdb, limited to in-frame rearrangements. These files lack a portion of the clones; in checked studies, under half of the deficit traces to unresolved V genes, and the cause of the others is not known. This sample holds some 120,000 clones; roughly 90% were observed only once. 12% of the sample lies in the top ten. The starting material was peripheral blood, obtained approximately 72 weeks after starting pembrolizumab. Every receptor here comes from an adult with mismatch repair-deficient cancer.

A note on this clone: The junction differs from germline at one of its ends, possibly a read error. This sequence joins TRBV30 and TRBJ1-2, with TRBD1 as a possible D gene (5 bases). Germline V lookup: CDR1 GTSNPN, CDR2 SVGIG (reference sequence). The CDR3 length is 12 residues. The CDR3 reads CAAGGTLYGYTF. CDR3 DNA sequence: TGCGCCGCTGGCGGGACCCTCTATGGCTACACCTTC.

The rearrangement joins TRBV7-9 to TRBJ2-3; 7 nucleotides match TRBD2. From germline, CDR1 is SEHNR and CDR2 FQNEAQ (reference sequence). The CDR3 contains 16 residues. The junction had 7 bases not matched to a gene; V was cut back by 2 bases and J by 2 bases. The CDR3 loop reads CASSLWGRAPTDTQYF. Written as DNA, the CDR3 is TGTGCCAGCAGCTTATGGGGGAGGGCGCCCACAGATACGCAGTATTTT.

V usage is TRBV4-3 and J usage is TRBJ2-3; D perhaps matches TRBD2 (6 bases). The CDR3 is made up of 16 amino acids. The V gene lost 3 bases and the J gene lost 2 bases, with 15 bases spanning the gap. Germline V gene data show CDR1 as LGHNA and CDR2 as YSLEER. For the CDR3, the DNA is TGCGCCAGCAGCCAGGAGAGCGGGCTCCTCACAGATACGCAGTATTTT. It specifies CASSQESGLLTDTQYF.

V is TRBV4-1 and J is TRBJ2-1, with D maybe TRBD2 (6 bases). This CDR3 contains 11 residues. CDR1 MGHRA and CDR2 YSYEKL come from the germline V gene. V lost 5 bases, J lost 9 bases, and 8 bases lay in between. The CDR3 is CASSYGGEQFF. In DNA, the CDR3 is TGCGCCAGCAGCTACGGGGGTGAGCAGTTCTTC.

This clone appeared once. This chain joins TRBV9 and TRBJ1-2; a possible D gene is TRBD1 (5 bases). V dropped 4 bases and J dropped 3 bases, with 16 bases sitting between them. Germline CDR1 reads SGDLS; CDR2 reads YYNGEE. This CDR3 contains 15 residues. The CDR3: CASSSLPGGDYGYTF. CDR3 coding DNA: TGTGCCAGCAGCTCCCTACCCGGGGGGGACTATGGCTACACCTTC.

The gene calls are TRBV27 and TRBJ2-1; 10 bases map to TRBD2. The CDR3 is 15 residues long. The ends lost 2 bases at V and 3 bases at J; junction bases unmatched: 1. Per germline, CDR1 MNHEY and CDR2 SMNVEV (reference sequence). The CDR3 coding sequence is TGTGCCAGCAGTTTAGCTAGCGGGGGCTACAATGAGCAGTTCTTC. Translation: CASSLASGGYNEQFF.

The chain has TRBV15 and TRBJ2-7; the match to TRBD1 covers 8 bases. Per the germline V gene, CDR1 is LNHNV and CDR2 is YYDKDF (reference sequence). The V and J ends lost 0 bases and 3 bases, in that order; junction bases with no gene match: 4. This CDR3 is built from 15 residues. The CDR3 protein is CATSRDLTGGYEQYF. The CDR3 coding sequence is TGTGCCACCAGCAGAGATCTAACAGGGGGCTACGAGCAGTACTTC.

The CDR3 bases are TGCGCCAGCAGCCAAGACAGACAGAGCGGCACCTACAATGAGCAGTTCTTC. It specifies CASSQDRQSGTYNEQFF. The chain couples TRBV4-1 to TRBJ2-1; D tentatively reads TRBD1 or TRBD2 (5 bases each). Germline CDR1 is MGHRA and CDR2 is YSYEKL. The CDR3 is made up of 17 amino acids. V was pared by 0 bases and J by 2 bases, with 14 bases between.

This clone came up once. The rearrangement links TRBV27 to TRBJ2-5; 9 bases fit TRBD2. The CDR3 has 15 residues. The trim removed 2 bases at V and 7 bases at J, leaving 8 bases unmatched. In germline, CDR1 is MNHEY, CDR2 SMNVEV (reference sequence). The CDR3 region has the DNA TGTGCCAGCAGTTTAAAGGCGGGAGGGCTAGGGACCCAGTACTTC. Amino acids: CASSLKAGGLGTQYF.

The genes are TRBV30 and TRBJ1-1; D possibly corresponds to TRBD1 (5 bases). The CDR3 has 14 amino acids. V was trimmed by 3 bases and J by 1 base, leaving 12 bases between them. Germline CDR1 reads GTSNPN; CDR2 reads SVGIG (reference sequence). CDR3: CAWRGGGSNTEAFF. Here the CDR3 DNA reads TGTGCCTGGAGAGGTGGGGGGTCGAACACTGAAGCTTTCTTT.

The chain uses TRBV11-2 and TRBJ2-6; 7 bases align to TRBD1. V shed 5 bases, J shed 2 bases, and the junction held 6 bases outside the gene matches. The CDR3 runs 16 residues. Germline lookup yields CDR1 SGHAT and CDR2 FQNNGV. As DNA, the CDR3 is TGTGCCAGCAGCGGACTGCAGGGGGCTGGGGCCAACGTCCTGACTTTC. It codes for CASSGLQGAGANVLTF.

The J gene is TRBJ2-7, the V gene TRBV27, with D unclear. Per the germline V gene, CDR1 is MNHEY and CDR2 is SMNVEV (reference sequence). V was trimmed by 6 bases and J by 3 bases, leaving 9 bases between them. The CDR3 totals 12 residues. CDR3 residues: CASSPGGYEQYF. The CDR3, as DNA: TGTGCCAGCAGCCCGGGCGGCTACGAGCAGTACTTC.

This clone was counted once. The chain links TRBV29-1 to TRBJ2-7, with D perhaps TRBD2 (6 bases). The length of the CDR3 is 12 residues. Germline V gene lookup returns CDR1 SQVTM and CDR2 ANQGSEA. Trimming took 2 bases from V and 3 from J, leaving 8 bases between them. CDR3 DNA: TGCAGCGTTGAAACGGGAGTCTACGAGCAGTACTTC. This sequence encodes CSVETGVYEQYF.

The chain joins TRBV19 to TRBJ1-4; possibly TRBD1 for D (5 bases). V lost 7 bases, J lost 10 bases, and 19 bases lay in between. This CDR3 spans 14 amino acids. From germline, CDR1 is LNHDA and CDR2 SQIVND (reference sequence). The CDR3 sequence is CASKFGTAGGKLFF. The CDR3 DNA sequence: TGTGCCAGTAAATTCGGGACCGCCGGGGGAAAACTGTTTTTT.

The chain carries TRBV15 and TRBJ1-1; D is possibly TRBD1 (6 bases). This CDR3 has 13 residues. Germline CDR1 is LNHNV and CDR2 is YYDKDF (reference sequence). V lost 6 bases to trimming and J lost 5 bases, with 13 bases between them. The CDR3 reads CATRGDIVTEAFF. The CDR3 DNA follows: TGTGCCACCAGAGGGGACATCGTGACTGAAGCTTTCTTT.

The sample holds one count of this clone. The chain recombines TRBV5-6 with TRBJ2-7, with TRBD2 as a possible D gene (7 bases). The CDR3 totals 16 residues. CDR1 and CDR2 (germline): SGHDT, YYEEEE. V lost 1 base, J lost 3 bases, and 17 bases lay in between. CDR3 loop: CASSLPGGRAGYEQYF. The CDR3 DNA follows: TGTGCCAGCAGCTTGCCGGGGGGCAGAGCGGGCTACGAGCAGTACTTC.

This chain uses TRBV25-1 with TRBJ2-1; 14 nucleotides match TRBD2. CDR3 length: 16 amino acids. With V trimmed by 7 bases and J by 9 bases, 11 bases remained unmatched. From germline, CDR1 is MGHDK and CDR2 SYGVNS. The CDR3 sequence: CASNKGTSGRSGEQFF. The CDR3 nucleotides are TGTGCCAGCAACAAAGGGACTAGCGGGAGATCGGGTGAGCAGTTCTTC.

This chain connects TRBV5-1 to TRBJ1-1; D call uncertain. V gave up 2 bases and J gave up 0 bases, with 8 bases separating them. Germline V gives CDR1 SGHRS, CDR2 YFSETQ. This CDR3 has 14 residues. Here the CDR3 DNA reads TGCGCCAGCAGCTTAGTAGAGATGAACACTGAAGCTTTCTTT. It codes for CASSLVEMNTEAFF.

The chain carries TRBV7-9 and TRBJ2-7; TRBD2 matches 9 bases. Unmatched junction bases numbered 10, after V lost 5 bases and J lost 2 bases. CDR3 length: 16 residues. CDR1 SEHNR and CDR2 FQNEAQ come from the germline V gene (reference sequence). CDR3 in DNA: TGTGCCAGCAGCCCTGGGGCTAGCGGGGTTCCCTACGAGCAGTACTTC. Amino acid sequence: CASSPGASGVPYEQYF.

The V call is TRBV11-2, the J call TRBJ1-1, with D possibly matching TRBD1 (5 bases). Germline V gene lookup returns CDR1 SGHAT and CDR2 FQNNGV. The V and J ends lost 3 bases and 4 bases respectively, with 9 bases between them. The CDR3 consists of 13 residues. The DNA of the CDR3 is TGTGCCAGCAGCTTTTGGGGGGTCACTGAAGCTTTCTTT. It yields the protein CASSFWGVTEAFF. The variable domain in full, with the rest retrieved from reference TRBV11-2 and TRBJ1-1, is EAGVAQSPRYKIIEKRQSVAFWCNPISGHATLYWYQQILGQGPKLLIQFQNNGVVDDSQLPKDRFSAERLKGVDSTLKIQPAKLEDSAVYLCASSFWGVTEAFFGQGTRLTVV.

V and J are TRBV5-8 and TRBJ2-1, with 10 bases fitting TRBD2. V shed 3 bases, J shed 3 bases, and the junction held 6 bases outside the gene matches. There are 16 residues in the CDR3. Per germline, CDR1 SGHTS and CDR2 YDEGEE. The CDR3 loop is CASSSSGRGGYNEQFF. CDR3 in DNA: TGTGCCAGCAGCTCCAGCGGGAGGGGAGGCTACAATGAGCAGTTCTTC.

The gene calls are TRBV5-6 and TRBJ2-5; tentatively, D is TRBD1 or TRBD2 (5 bases each). Germline V CDR1 and CDR2: SGHDT, YYEEEE. The CDR3 extends over 17 amino acids. The germline V and J ends were trimmed by 0 bases and 4 bases, with 19 bases remaining between them. CDR3 protein: CASSLEGWTGGGETQYF. In DNA form, the CDR3 reads TGTGCCAGCAGCTTGGAGGGGTGGACGGGTGGAGGAGAGACCCAGTACTTC. The full variable domain, with the rest looked up from reference TRBV5-6 and TRBJ2-5, is DAGVTQSPTHLIKTRGQQVTLRCSPKSGHDTVSWYQQALGQGPQFIFQYYEEEERQRGNFPDRFSGHQFPNYSSELNVNALLLGDSALYLCASSLEGWTGGGETQYFGPGTRLLVL.

The count of this clone is one. This sequence joins TRBV7-9 and TRBJ2-3, with D perhaps being TRBD1 or TRBD2 (5 bases each). Germline lookup yields CDR1 SEHNR and CDR2 FQNEAQ (reference sequence). This CDR3 is 15 amino acids long. Trimming shortened V by 2 bases and J by 4 bases, and 13 bases separated the two germline ends. The CDR3 region has the DNA TGTGCCAGCAGCTTACAGGTTTTGGGGGCAGATACGCAGTATTTT. Translation: CASSLQVLGADTQYF.